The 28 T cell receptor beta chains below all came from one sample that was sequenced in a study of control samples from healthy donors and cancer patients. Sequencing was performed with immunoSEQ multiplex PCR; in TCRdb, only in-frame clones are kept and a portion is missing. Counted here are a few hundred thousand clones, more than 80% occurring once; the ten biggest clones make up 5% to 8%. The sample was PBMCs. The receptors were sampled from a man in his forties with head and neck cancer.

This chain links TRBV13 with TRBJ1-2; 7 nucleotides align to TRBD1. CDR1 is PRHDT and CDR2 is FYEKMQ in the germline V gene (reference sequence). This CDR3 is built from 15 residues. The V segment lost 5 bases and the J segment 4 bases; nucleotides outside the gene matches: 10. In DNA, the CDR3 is TGTGCCAGCAGCCGGGACAGCCTAACGCTCTATGGCTACACCTTC. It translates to CASSRDSLTLYGYTF.

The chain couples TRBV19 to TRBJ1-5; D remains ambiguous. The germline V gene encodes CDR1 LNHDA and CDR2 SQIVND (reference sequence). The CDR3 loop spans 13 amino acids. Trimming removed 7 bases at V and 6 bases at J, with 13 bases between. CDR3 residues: CASKQLLSQPQHF. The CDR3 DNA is TGTGCCAGTAAGCAGCTTTTAAGTCAGCCCCAGCATTTT.

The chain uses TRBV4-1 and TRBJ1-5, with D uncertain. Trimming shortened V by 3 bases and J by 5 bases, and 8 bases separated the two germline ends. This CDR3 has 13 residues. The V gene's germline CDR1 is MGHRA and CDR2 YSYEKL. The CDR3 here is CASSQFRDQPQHF. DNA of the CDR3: TGCGCCAGCAGCCAGTTCAGAGATCAGCCCCAGCATTTT.

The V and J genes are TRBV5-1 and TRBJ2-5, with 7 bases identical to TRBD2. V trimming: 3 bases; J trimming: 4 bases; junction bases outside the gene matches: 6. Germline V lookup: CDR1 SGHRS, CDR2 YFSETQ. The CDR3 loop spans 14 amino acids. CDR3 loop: CASSYGLERETQYF. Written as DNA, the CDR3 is TGCGCCAGCAGCTACGGACTAGAACGAGAGACCCAGTACTTC.

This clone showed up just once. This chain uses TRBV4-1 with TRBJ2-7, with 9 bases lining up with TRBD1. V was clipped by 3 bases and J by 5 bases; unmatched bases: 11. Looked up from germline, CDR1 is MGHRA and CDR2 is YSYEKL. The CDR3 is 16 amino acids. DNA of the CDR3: TGCGCCAGCAGCCAGTCCGGGACAGGGCAATTCAACGAGCAGTACTTC. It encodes CASSQSGTGQFNEQYF.

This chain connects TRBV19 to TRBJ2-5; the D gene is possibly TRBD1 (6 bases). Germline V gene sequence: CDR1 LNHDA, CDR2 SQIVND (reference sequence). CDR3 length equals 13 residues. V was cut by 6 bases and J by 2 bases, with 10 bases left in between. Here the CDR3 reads CASSRDKQETQYF. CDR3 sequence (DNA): TGTGCCAGTAGCCGGGACAAACAAGAGACCCAGTACTTC. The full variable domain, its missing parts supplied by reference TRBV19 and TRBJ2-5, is DGGITQSPKYLFRKEGQNVTLSCEQNLNHDAMYWYRQDPGQGLRLIYYSQIVNDFQKGDIAEGYSVSREKKESFPLTVTSAQKNPTAFYLCASSRDKQETQYFGPGTRLLVL.

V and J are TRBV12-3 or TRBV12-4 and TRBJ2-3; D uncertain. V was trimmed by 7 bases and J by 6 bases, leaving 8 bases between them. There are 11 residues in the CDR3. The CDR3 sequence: CASNIADTQYF. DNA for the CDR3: TGTGCCAGCAACATAGCTGATACGCAGTATTTT.

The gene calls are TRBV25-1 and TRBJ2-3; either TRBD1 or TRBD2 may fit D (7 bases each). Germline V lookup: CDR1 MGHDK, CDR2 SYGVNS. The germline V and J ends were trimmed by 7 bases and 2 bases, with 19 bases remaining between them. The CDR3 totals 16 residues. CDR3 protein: CASNAYRGLSTDTQYF. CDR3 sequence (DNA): TGTGCCAGCAATGCCTACAGGGGACTATCCACAGATACGCAGTATTTT.

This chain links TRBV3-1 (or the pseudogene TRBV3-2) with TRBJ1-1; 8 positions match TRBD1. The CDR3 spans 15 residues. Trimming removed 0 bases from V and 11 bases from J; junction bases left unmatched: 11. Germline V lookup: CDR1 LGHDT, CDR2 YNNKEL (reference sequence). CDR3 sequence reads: CASSQDPALTGVAFF. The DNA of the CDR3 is TGTGCCAGCAGCCAAGATCCCGCTCTGACAGGGGTGGCTTTCTTT.

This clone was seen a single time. CDR3 coding DNA: TGCAGTGCTAGTCAGGGGGCCACCAGCTCTGGGGCCAACGTCCTGACTTTC. Amino acid sequence: CSASQGATSSGANVLTF. The chain is built from TRBV20-1 and TRBJ2-6, with 8 bases matching TRBD1. V dropped 3 bases and J dropped 0; count of bases not matched to a gene: 7. Germline V CDR1 and CDR2: DFQATT, SNEGSKA (reference sequence). The CDR3 loop spans 17 amino acids.

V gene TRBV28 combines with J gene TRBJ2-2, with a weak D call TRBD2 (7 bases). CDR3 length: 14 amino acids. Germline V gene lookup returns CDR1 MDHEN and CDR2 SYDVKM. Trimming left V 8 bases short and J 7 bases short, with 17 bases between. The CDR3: CASGLQGRVGELFF. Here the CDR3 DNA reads TGTGCCAGCGGCCTCCAGGGGAGGGTCGGGGAGCTGTTTTTT. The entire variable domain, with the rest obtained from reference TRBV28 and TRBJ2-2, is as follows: DVKVTQSSRYLVKRTGEKVFLECVQDMDHENMFWYRQDPGLGLRLIYFSYDVKMKEKGDIPEGYSVSREKKERFSLILESASTNQTSMYLCASGLQGRVGELFFGEGSRLTVL.

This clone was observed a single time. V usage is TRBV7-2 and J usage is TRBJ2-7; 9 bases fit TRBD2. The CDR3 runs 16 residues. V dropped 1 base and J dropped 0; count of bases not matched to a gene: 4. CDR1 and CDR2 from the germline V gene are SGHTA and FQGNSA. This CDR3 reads CASSLVGSGSSYEQYF. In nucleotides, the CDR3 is TGTGCCAGCAGCTTAGTTGGTAGCGGGAGCTCCTACGAGCAGTACTTC.

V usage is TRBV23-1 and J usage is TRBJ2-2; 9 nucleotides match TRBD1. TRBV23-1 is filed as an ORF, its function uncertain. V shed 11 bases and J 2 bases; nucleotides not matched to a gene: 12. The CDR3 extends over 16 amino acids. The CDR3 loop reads CAQSGQGTINTGELFF. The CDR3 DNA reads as TGCGCCCAGTCTGGACAGGGGACGATAAACACCGGGGAGCTGTTTTTT.

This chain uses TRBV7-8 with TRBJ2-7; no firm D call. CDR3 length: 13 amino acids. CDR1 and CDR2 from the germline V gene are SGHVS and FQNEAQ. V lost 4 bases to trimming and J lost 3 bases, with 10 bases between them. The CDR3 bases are TGTGCCAGCAGCTATAATCCCCACTACGAGCAGTACTTC. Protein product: CASSYNPHYEQYF.

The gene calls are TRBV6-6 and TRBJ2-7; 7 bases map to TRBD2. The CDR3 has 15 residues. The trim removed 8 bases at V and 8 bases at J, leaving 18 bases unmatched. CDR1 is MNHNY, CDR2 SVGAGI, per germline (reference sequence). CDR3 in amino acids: CASATVNRGLSKQYF. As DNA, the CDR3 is TGTGCCAGCGCTACGGTGAACCGGGGACTAAGCAAGCAGTACTTC.

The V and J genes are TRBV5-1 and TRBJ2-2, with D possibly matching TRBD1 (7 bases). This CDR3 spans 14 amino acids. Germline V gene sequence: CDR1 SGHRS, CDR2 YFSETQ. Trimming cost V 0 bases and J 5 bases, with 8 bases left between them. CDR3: CASSLAGGTGELFF. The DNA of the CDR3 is TGCGCCAGCAGCTTGGCAGGGGGGACCGGGGAGCTGTTTTTT.

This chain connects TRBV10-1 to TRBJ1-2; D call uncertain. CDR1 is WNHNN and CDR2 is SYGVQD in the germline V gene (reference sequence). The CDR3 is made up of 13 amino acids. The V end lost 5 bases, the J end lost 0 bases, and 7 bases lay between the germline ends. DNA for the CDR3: TGCGCCAGCAGTTCAGCTGCTAACTATGGCTACACCTTC. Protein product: CASSSAANYGYTF.

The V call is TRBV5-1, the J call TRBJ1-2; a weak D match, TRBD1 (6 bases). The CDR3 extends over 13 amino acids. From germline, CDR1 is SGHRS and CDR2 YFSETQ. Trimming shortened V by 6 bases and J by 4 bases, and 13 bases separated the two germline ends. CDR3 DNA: TGCGCCAGCACCTCGGACAGAATCTATGGCTACACCTTC. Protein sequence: CASTSDRIYGYTF.

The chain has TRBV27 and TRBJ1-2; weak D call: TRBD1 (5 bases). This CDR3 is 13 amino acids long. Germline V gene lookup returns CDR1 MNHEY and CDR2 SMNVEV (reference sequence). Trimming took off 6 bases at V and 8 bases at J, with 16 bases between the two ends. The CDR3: CASRGEKLVGYTF. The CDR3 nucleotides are TGTGCCAGCAGGGGGGAGAAACTTGTCGGCTACACCTTC.

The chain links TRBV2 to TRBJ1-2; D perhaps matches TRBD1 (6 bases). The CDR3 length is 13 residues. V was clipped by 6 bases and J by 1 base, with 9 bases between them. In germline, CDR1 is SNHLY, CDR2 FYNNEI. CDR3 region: CASSGQRNYGYTF. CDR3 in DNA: TGTGCCAGCAGCGGACAGCGTAACTATGGCTACACCTTC.

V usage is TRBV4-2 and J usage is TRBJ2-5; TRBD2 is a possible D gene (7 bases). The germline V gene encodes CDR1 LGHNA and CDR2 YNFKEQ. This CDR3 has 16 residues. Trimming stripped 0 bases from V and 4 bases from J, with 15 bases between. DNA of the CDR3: TGTGCCAGCAGCCAAGAGGGAGGGGGTGCGAGAGAGACCCAGTACTTC. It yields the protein CASSQEGGGARETQYF.

This CDR3 is CASSKTGGEAFF. The CDR3, as DNA: TGTGCCAGCAGCAAAACAGGGGGCGAAGCTTTCTTT. This sequence joins TRBV5-6 and TRBJ1-1; 9 positions agree with TRBD1. CDR3 size: 12 residues. V shed 4 bases, J shed 8 bases, and the junction held 3 bases outside the gene matches. Germline V gene data show CDR1 as SGHDT and CDR2 as YYEEEE.

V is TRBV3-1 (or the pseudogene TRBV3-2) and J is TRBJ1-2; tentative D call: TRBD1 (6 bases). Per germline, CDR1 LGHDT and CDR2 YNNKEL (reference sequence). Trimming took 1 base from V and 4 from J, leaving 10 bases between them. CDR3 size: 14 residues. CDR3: CASSQGPGAYGYTF. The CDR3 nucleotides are TGTGCCAGCAGCCAAGGGCCGGGGGCCTATGGCTACACCTTC.

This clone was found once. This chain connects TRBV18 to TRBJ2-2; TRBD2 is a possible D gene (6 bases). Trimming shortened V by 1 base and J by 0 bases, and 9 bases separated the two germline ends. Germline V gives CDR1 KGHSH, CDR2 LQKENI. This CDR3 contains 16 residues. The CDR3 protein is CASSPQAGTNTGELFF. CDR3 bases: TGTGCCAGCTCACCACAAGCGGGCACGAACACCGGGGAGCTGTTTTTT.

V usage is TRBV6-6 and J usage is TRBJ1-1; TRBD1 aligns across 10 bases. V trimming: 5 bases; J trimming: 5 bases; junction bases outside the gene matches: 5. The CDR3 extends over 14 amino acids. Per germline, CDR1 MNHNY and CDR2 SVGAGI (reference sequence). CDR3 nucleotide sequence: TGTGCCAGCAGTGAGGACAGGGGGTTTACTGAAGCTTTCTTT. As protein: CASSEDRGFTEAFF.

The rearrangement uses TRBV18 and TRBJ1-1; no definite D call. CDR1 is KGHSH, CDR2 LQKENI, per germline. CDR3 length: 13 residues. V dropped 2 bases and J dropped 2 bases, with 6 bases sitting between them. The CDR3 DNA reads TGTGCCAGCTCACCAGCCGCAAACACTGAAGCTTTCTTT. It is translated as CASSPAANTEAFF.

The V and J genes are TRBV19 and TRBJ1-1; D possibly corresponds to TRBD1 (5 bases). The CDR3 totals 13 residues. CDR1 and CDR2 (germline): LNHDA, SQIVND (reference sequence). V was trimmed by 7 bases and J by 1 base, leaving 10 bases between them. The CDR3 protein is CASKYGTNTEAFF. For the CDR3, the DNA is TGTGCCAGTAAGTACGGGACGAACACTGAAGCTTTCTTT.

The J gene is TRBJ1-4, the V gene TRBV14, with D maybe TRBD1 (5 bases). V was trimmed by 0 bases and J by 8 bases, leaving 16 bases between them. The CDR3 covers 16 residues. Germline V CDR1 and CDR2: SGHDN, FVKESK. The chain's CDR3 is CASSQDRARAREKLFF. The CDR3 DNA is TGTGCCAGCAGCCAAGATCGGGCCAGGGCTCGCGAAAAACTGTTTTTT. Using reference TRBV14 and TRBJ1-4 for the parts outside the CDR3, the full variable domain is EAGVTQFPSHSVIEKGQTVTLRCDPISGHDNLYWYRRVMGKEIKFLLHFVKESKQDESGMPNNRFLAERTGGTYSTLKVQPAELEDSGVYFCASSQDRARAREKLFFGSGTQLSVL.